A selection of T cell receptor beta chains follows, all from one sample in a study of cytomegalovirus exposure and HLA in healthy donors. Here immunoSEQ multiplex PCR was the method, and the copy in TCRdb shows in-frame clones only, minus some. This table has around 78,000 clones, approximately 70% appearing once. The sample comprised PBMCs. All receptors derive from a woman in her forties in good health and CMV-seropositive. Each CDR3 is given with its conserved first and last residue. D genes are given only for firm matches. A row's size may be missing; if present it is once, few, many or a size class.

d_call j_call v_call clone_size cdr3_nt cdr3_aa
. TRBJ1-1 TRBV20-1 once TGCAGTGCGGGGCAGAACACTGAAGCTTTCTTT CSAGQNTEAFF
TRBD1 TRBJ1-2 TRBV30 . TGTGCCTGGACCCGGACAGGGCTGAACTATGGCTACACCTTC CAWTRTGLNYGYTF
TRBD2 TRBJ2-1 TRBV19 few TGTGCCAGTAGTATGCGGACTAGCGGCGTCAATGAGCAGTTCTTC CASSMRTSGVNEQFF
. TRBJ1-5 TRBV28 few TGTGCCAGCAGTTTATTAGTTCAGCCCCAGCATTTT CASSLLVQPQHF
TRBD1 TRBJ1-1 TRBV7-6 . TGTGCCAGCAGCGCGGGACAGGGGAACACTGAAGCTTTCTTT CASSAGQGNTEAFF
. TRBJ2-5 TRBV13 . TGTGCCAGCAGCTCGAGACTCCGACAGGAAGAGACCCAGTACTTC CASSSRLRQEETQYF
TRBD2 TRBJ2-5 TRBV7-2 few TGTGCCAGCAGCTTATTCCCCGCGGGGGGGCGCGGGGAGACCCAGTACTTC CASSLFPAGGRGETQYF
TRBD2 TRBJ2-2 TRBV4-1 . TGCGCCCGGGAGGGACTAGCGCTAACCGGGGAGCTGTTTTTT CAREGLALTGELFF
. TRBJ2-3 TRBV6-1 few TGTGCCAGCAGTGGTGTACAGTTCACAGATACGCAGTATTTT CASSGVQFTDTQYF
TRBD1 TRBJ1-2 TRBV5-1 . TGCGCCAGCAGCTTTTCCGCCGGGACAGGGGGAATCTTAGGAGGCTACACCTTC CASSFSAGTGGILGGYTF
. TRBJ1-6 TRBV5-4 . TGTGCCAGCAGGAAGGGGGGGGAATCACCCCTCCACTTT CASRKGGESPLHF
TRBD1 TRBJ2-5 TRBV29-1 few TGCAGCGTCTCGGACAGGGGGCTGCGGGAGACCCAGTACTTC CSVSDRGLRETQYF
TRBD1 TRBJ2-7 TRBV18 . TGTGCCAGCTCACCGCGACAGGGGGCGGACGAGCAGTACTTC CASSPRQGADEQYF